Shown below are 26 T cell receptor beta chains from a single sample sequenced in a study of blood T cell repertoires in COVID-19. The data were produced by immunoSEQ multiplex PCR, yet TCRdb's version contains in-frame clones alone and is incomplete. This sample carries about 160,000 clones, 84% of them seen once, and the ten largest clones take over 2%. The sample comprised peripheral blood. The origin of the receptors is a man aged 70-80 years with acute or convalescent COVID-19.

The V gene is TRBV24-1, the J gene TRBJ2-5; 14 bases match TRBD2. The germline V gene has CDR1 KGHDR and CDR2 SFDVKD. This CDR3 region has 14 residues. Losses at the gene ends were 7 bases for V and 3 bases for J; bases not matched to a gene: 0. The DNA of the CDR3 is TGTGCCACCAGGGGACTAGCGGGGGAAGAGACCCAGTACTTC. Encoded protein: CATRGLAGEETQYF.

The chain is built from TRBV27 and TRBJ1-4; 11 bases are a match to TRBD1. Looked up from germline, CDR1 is MNHEY and CDR2 is SMNVEV (reference sequence). The CDR3 consists of 16 residues. With 5 bases clipped from V and 7 bases from J, the junction kept 9 bases outside the gene matches. The DNA for the CDR3 is TGTGCCAGCAGTCAAAACGGACAGGGGGCTGTTGAAAAACTGTTTTTT. The encoded protein is CASSQNGQGAVEKLFF.

The chain joins TRBV29-1 to TRBJ1-2; D gene uncertain. The germline V gene has CDR1 SQVTM and CDR2 ANQGSEA. Trimming pared 1 base from V and 0 bases from J, leaving 6 bases between. There are 13 residues in the CDR3. CDR3 loop: CSVEGPANYGYTF. The CDR3 bases are TGCAGCGTTGAAGGGCCAGCTAACTATGGCTACACCTTC.

The chain is built from TRBV19 and TRBJ1-4, with TRBD1 matching 8 bases. This CDR3 has 13 amino acids. V shed 9 bases and J 5 bases; nucleotides not matched to a gene: 5. Per germline, CDR1 LNHDA and CDR2 SQIVND (reference sequence). The CDR3 protein is CASRDRRNEKLFF. The CDR3 DNA reads TGTGCCAGCAGGGACAGGAGAAATGAAAAACTGTTTTTT.

This chain joins TRBV11-2 and TRBJ2-3, with D tentatively TRBD2 (5 bases). The ends were cut back, 5 bases at V and 3 bases at J, with 9 bases in the middle. This CDR3 is 13 amino acids long. CDR1 and CDR2 (germline): SGHAT, FQNNGV. The DNA for the CDR3 is TGTGCCAGCAGCGCATCGGGAACAGATACGCAGTATTTT. Its protein product is CASSASGTDTQYF.

This chain uses TRBV9 with TRBJ1-4, with 7 bases matching TRBD1. CDR1 is SGDLS, CDR2 YYNGEE, per germline. The V and J ends lost 0 bases and 7 bases, in that order; junction bases with no gene match: 3. There are 14 residues in the CDR3. DNA for the CDR3: TGTGCCAGCAGCGTAGGAGGGGACAGTGAAAAACTGTTTTTT. It specifies CASSVGGDSEKLFF. Variable domain in full (rest from reference TRBV9 and TRBJ1-4): DSGVTQTPKHLITATGQRVTLRCSPRSGDLSVYWYQQSLDQGLQFLIQYYNGEERAKGNILERFSAQQFPDLHSELNLSSLELGDSALYFCASSVGGDSEKLFFGSGTQLSVL.

The table lists this clone with a count of one. The rearrangement links TRBV30 to TRBJ1-5, with D possibly TRBD1 on 6 matching bases. The germline gives CDR1 GTSNPN, CDR2 SVGIG (reference sequence). CDR3 length: 13 residues. V was cut by 3 bases and J by 7 bases, with 13 bases left in between. In nucleotides, the CDR3 is TGTGCCTGGAGCCTACAGGGAAAACAGCCCCAGCATTTT. Translated: CAWSLQGKQPQHF.

V and J are TRBV28 and TRBJ1-2; D is ambiguous. The CDR3 covers 13 residues. Trimming removed 5 bases at V and 4 bases at J, with 11 bases between. From germline, CDR1 is MDHEN and CDR2 SYDVKM. CDR3 in amino acids: CASSIPTTYGYTF. The CDR3 DNA is TGTGCCAGCAGTATCCCTACTACCTATGGCTACACCTTC.

This chain links TRBV7-9 with TRBJ1-1; TRBD1 aligns across 9 bases. J was trimmed by 1 base and V by 1 base; bases with no gene match: 1. Germline V lookup: CDR1 SEHNR, CDR2 FQNEAQ (reference sequence). The CDR3 length is 15 residues. The CDR3 is CASSLGDRANTEAFF. The CDR3 coding sequence is TGTGCCAGCAGCTTAGGGGACAGGGCGAACACTGAAGCTTTCTTT.

J is TRBJ1-2 and V is TRBV30; D might be TRBD1 (6 bases). V was shortened by 2 bases and J by 2 bases, with 12 bases between the two germline ends. CDR1 is GTSNPN, CDR2 SVGIG, per germline (reference sequence). This CDR3 has 14 amino acids. Here the CDR3 DNA reads TGTGCCTGGAGTCCCCTGGGGGCAAACTATGGCTACACCTTC. It specifies CAWSPLGANYGYTF. The full variable domain, its missing parts supplied by reference TRBV30 and TRBJ1-2, is SQTIHQWPATLVQPVGSPLSLECTVEGTSNPNLYWYRQAAGRGLQLLFYSVGIGQISSEVPQNLSASRPQDRQFILSSKKLLLSDSGFYLCAWSPLGANYGYTFGSGTRLTVV.

This sequence joins TRBV4-1 and TRBJ2-3, with D unresolved. This CDR3 is built from 14 residues. The V gene's germline CDR1 is MGHRA and CDR2 YSYEKL. Trimming shortened V by 1 base and J by 5 bases, and 10 bases separated the two germline ends. The CDR3 loop reads CASSQGQMQDTQYF. The CDR3 DNA follows: TGCGCCAGCAGCCAAGGGCAGATGCAAGATACGCAGTATTTT.

The rearrangement joins TRBV5-1 to TRBJ2-3; TRBD2 aligns across 8 bases. CDR1 SGHRS and CDR2 YFSETQ come from the germline V gene. The CDR3 is made up of 16 amino acids. V lost 2 bases to trimming and J lost 0 bases; unmatched junction nucleotides: 5. The chain's CDR3 is CASSLNQRGSTDTQYF. DNA of the CDR3: TGCGCCAGCAGCTTAAACCAGCGGGGGAGCACAGATACGCAGTATTTT.

The rearrangement uses TRBV7-3 and TRBJ2-7, with 8 positions matching TRBD2. The germline V gene encodes CDR1 SGHTA and CDR2 FQGTGA. CDR3 length equals 16 residues. The trim removed 5 bases at V and 1 base at J, leaving 10 bases unmatched. The CDR3 DNA follows: TGTGCCAGCAGCACCATCAGGACTAGCCGATCCTACGAGCAGTACTTC. It translates to CASSTIRTSRSYEQYF.

The gene calls are TRBV6-5 and TRBJ2-1; weak D call: TRBD1 (6 bases). The CDR3 contains 13 residues. V lost 2 bases and J 7 bases, leaving 9 bases between the germline ends. Germline V lookup: CDR1 MNHEY, CDR2 SVGAGI. The CDR3 DNA reads TGTGCCAGCAGTTACCCAACAGGGAATGAGCAGTTCTTC. It specifies CASSYPTGNEQFF.

This chain links TRBV28 with TRBJ2-4, with 7 bases aligning to TRBD1. With 2 bases clipped from V and 6 bases from J, the junction kept 7 bases outside the gene matches. Per germline, CDR1 MDHEN and CDR2 SYDVKM. The CDR3 contains 15 residues. The CDR3 here is CASSLPGTASNIQYF. The CDR3 nucleotides read TGTGCCAGCAGTTTACCAGGGACAGCCTCAAACATTCAGTACTTC.

The rearrangement uses TRBV7-8 and TRBJ1-3; a possible D gene is TRBD1 (5 bases). Trimming pared 7 bases from V and 0 bases from J, leaving 16 bases between. This CDR3 spans 16 amino acids. CDR1 and CDR2 from the germline V gene are SGHVS and FQNEAQ. DNA for the CDR3: TGTGCCAGCACCCCCTCGGGGGGAAACTCTGGAAACACCATATATTTT. Protein: CASTPSGGNSGNTIYF. Supplemented by reference TRBV7-8 and TRBJ1-3, the full variable domain reads GAGVSQSPRYKVAKRGQDVALRCDPISGHVSLFWYQQALGQGPEFLTYFQNEAQLDKSGLPSDRFFAERPEGSVSTLKIQRTQQEDSAVYLCASTPSGGNSGNTIYFGEGSWLTVV.

The rearrangement joins TRBV27 to TRBJ2-7, with no clear D. Germline lookup yields CDR1 MNHEY and CDR2 SMNVEV (reference sequence). Trimming took off 9 bases at V and 9 bases at J, with 21 bases between the two ends. This CDR3 spans 13 amino acids. CDR3 protein: CARLQTPEDGQYF. In DNA form, the CDR3 reads TGTGCCAGGTTACAGACCCCCGAAGACGGGCAGTACTTC.

The chain couples TRBV7-2 to TRBJ1-6, with TRBD1 as a possible D gene (6 bases). V lost 0 bases and J 8 bases, leaving 11 bases between the germline ends. The CDR3 is 15 amino acids. Germline-derived CDR1 and CDR2 are SGHTA and FQGNSA. This CDR3 is CASSLAGRGYSPLHF. The DNA of the CDR3 is TGTGCCAGCAGCTTAGCAGGCAGGGGTTATTCACCCCTCCACTTT.

The chain couples TRBV28 to TRBJ1-2; D is unclear. CDR3 size: 13 residues. With 9 bases removed from V and 4 bases from J, the gap between germline ends came to 15 bases. CDR1 and CDR2 (germline): MDHEN, SYDVKM. In DNA, the CDR3 is TGTGCCAGTGGCATGGCAGGCGTCTATGGCTACACCTTC. Encoded protein: CASGMAGVYGYTF.

The chain links TRBV19 to TRBJ2-3, with a weak D call TRBD1 (6 bases). V lost 3 bases to trimming and J lost 2 bases, with 21 bases between them. The germline V gene encodes CDR1 LNHDA and CDR2 SQIVND (reference sequence). This CDR3 spans 18 amino acids. The CDR3 DNA reads TGTGCCAGTAGTATCCGAACAGGGCCCCCGTACCCCACAGATACGCAGTATTTT. Translated: CASSIRTGPPYPTDTQYF.

This chain connects TRBV27 to TRBJ1-5, with a weak D call TRBD1 (5 bases). The CDR3 has 15 residues. CDR1 MNHEY and CDR2 SMNVEV come from the germline V gene (reference sequence). V lost 5 bases to trimming and J lost 5 bases, with 16 bases between them. The DNA for the CDR3 is TGTGCCAGCAGTCCAGAAGGGGCCCTAGATCAGCCCCAGCATTTT. Its protein is CASSPEGALDQPQHF.

The V gene is TRBV19, the J gene TRBJ2-1; 9 bases are shared with TRBD2. Germline V gives CDR1 LNHDA, CDR2 SQIVND (reference sequence). This CDR3 is 16 amino acids long. The V segment lost 6 bases and the J segment 7 bases; nucleotides outside the gene matches: 13. The CDR3 here is CASRSELAGMGNEQFF. The CDR3 nucleotides are TGTGCCAGTAGAAGTGAGCTAGCGGGGATGGGGAATGAGCAGTTCTTC.

This chain connects TRBV19 to TRBJ1-5, with D tentatively TRBD1 (5 bases). Trimming shortened V by 7 bases and J by 7 bases, and 17 bases separated the two germline ends. Looked up from germline, CDR1 is LNHDA and CDR2 is SQIVND (reference sequence). There are 14 residues in the CDR3. CDR3 in amino acids: CASTLTGAGQPQHF. In DNA, the CDR3 is TGTGCCAGTACTTTAACAGGTGCGGGGCAGCCCCAGCATTTT.

This clone is a singleton in its sample. This rearrangement joins TRBV24-1 to TRBJ2-3; D gene unclear. Germline assignment: CDR1 KGHDR and CDR2 SFDVKD. With 7 bases removed from V and 3 bases from J, the gap between germline ends came to 7 bases. The CDR3 runs 12 residues. The CDR3 reads CATSTLTDTQYF. CDR3 nucleotide sequence: TGTGCCACCAGCACATTAACAGATACGCAGTATTTT.

The chain has TRBV7-2 and TRBJ2-1; 7 positions agree with TRBD2. V shed 5 bases, J shed 7 bases, and the junction held 14 bases outside the gene matches. The CDR3 loop spans 16 amino acids. From germline, CDR1 is SGHTA and CDR2 FQGNSA. The CDR3 reads CASSHPGTIGGNEQFF. The CDR3 DNA follows: TGTGCCAGCAGCCACCCCGGGACTATTGGGGGAAATGAGCAGTTCTTC.

V usage is TRBV30 and J usage is TRBJ1-5; D may be TRBD1 (5 bases). Germline V gives CDR1 GTSNPN, CDR2 SVGIG (reference sequence). V gave up 2 bases and J gave up 4 bases, with 6 bases separating them. The CDR3 covers 12 residues. The CDR3 here is CAWSRGNQPQHF. The CDR3, as DNA: TGTGCCTGGAGTCGGGGGAATCAGCCCCAGCATTTT.